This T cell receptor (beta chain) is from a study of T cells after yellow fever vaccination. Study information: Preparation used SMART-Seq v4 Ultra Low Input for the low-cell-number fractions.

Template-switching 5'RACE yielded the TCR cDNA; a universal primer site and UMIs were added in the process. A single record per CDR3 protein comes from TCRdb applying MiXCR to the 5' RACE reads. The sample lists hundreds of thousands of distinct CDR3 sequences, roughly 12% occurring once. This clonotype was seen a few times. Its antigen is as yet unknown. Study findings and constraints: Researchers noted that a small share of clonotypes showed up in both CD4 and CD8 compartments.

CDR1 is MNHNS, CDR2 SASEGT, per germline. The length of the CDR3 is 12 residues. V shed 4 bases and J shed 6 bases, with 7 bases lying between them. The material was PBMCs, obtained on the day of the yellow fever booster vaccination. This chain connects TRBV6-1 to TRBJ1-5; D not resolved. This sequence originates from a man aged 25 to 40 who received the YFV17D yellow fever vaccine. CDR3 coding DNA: TGTGCCAGCAGTGGAAGCCCTCAGCCCCAGCATTTT. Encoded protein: CASSGSPQPQHF.